These 30 T cell receptor beta chains came from one sample sequenced in a study of cytomegalovirus exposure and HLA in healthy donors (dated by TCRdb to 2016 to 2017). Libraries were built with the immunoSEQ multiplex PCR assay. What TCRdb holds here is the immuneACCESS table cut down to in-frame rearrangements. Part of the clones is not present; checked against another copy, under half of the missing clones reflect an unresolved V gene, and the others are unexplained. In this sample the table shows 250,000 to 400,000 clones, 70% to 90% of which occur a single time. Around 0.96% of the sample goes to the ten largest clones. The specimen sequenced was PBMCs. These receptors were collected from a man under 40 in good health and CMV-seronegative.

The chain links TRBV7-6 to TRBJ2-1, with TRBD2 matching over 12 bases. Per the germline V gene, CDR1 is SGHVS and CDR2 is FNYEAQ. This CDR3 contains 16 residues. Trimming at V came to 5 bases and at J to 5 bases, leaving 7 bases not matched to a gene. DNA of the CDR3: TGTGCCAGCAGCCAAACCCTAGCGGGGGGGAACAATGAGCAGTTCTTC. It specifies CASSQTLAGGNNEQFF.

This clone was seen a handful of times. The chain recombines TRBV27 with TRBJ2-2; 9 positions agree with TRBD1. The V gene end was trimmed by 3 bases and the J gene end by 6 bases; junction bases not matched to a gene: 17. From germline, CDR1 is MNHEY and CDR2 SMNVEV (reference sequence). This CDR3 is 19 amino acids long. The CDR3 here is CASSFRGQGGIVGAGELFF. The CDR3 bases are TGTGCCAGCAGTTTTCGGGGACAGGGTGGCATTGTTGGTGCCGGGGAGCTGTTTTTT.

This rearrangement joins TRBV5-1 to TRBJ1-4; D is undetermined. Per germline, CDR1 SGHRS and CDR2 YFSETQ. This CDR3 comprises 15 residues. The V and J ends lost 1 base and 1 base respectively, with 8 bases between them. The CDR3 reads CASSLWAETNEKLFF. In nucleotides, the CDR3 is TGCGCCAGCAGCTTGTGGGCAGAAACTAATGAAAAACTGTTTTTT.

The chain is built from TRBV27 and TRBJ2-1; 9 bases align to TRBD2. CDR1 and CDR2 from the germline V gene are MNHEY and SMNVEV (reference sequence). The CDR3 contains 15 residues. V lost 5 bases and J lost 10; bases outside the gene matches: 12. The CDR3 nucleotides are TGTGCCAGCAGTCTGCAGCGGGGGGTCGTCGGGGAGCAGTTCTTC. The encoded protein is CASSLQRGVVGEQFF.

The chain carries TRBV5-1 and TRBJ1-6, with 7 bases aligning to TRBD1. From germline, CDR1 is SGHRS and CDR2 YFSETQ. This CDR3 is 16 amino acids long. V shed 4 bases, J shed 7 bases, and the junction held 11 bases outside the gene matches. The DNA of the CDR3 is TGCGCCAGCAGCATTACGACAGGGTATGGCAATTCACCCCTCCACTTT. This gives the protein CASSITTGYGNSPLHF.

This clone was seen once. This sequence joins TRBV6-5 and TRBJ1-1; no definite D call. V was cut by 6 bases and J by 5 bases, with 13 bases left in between. This CDR3 is built from 13 residues. CDR1 is MNHEY and CDR2 is SVGAGI in the germline V gene. The CDR3 reads CASSETRRTEAFF. CDR3 in DNA: TGTGCCAGCAGCGAAACTCGGAGGACTGAAGCTTTCTTT.

The V gene is TRBV5-4, the J gene TRBJ1-5; the match to TRBD1 covers 7 bases. The V and J ends lost 0 bases and 0 bases, in that order; junction bases with no gene match: 6. The CDR3 sequence is 17 residues long. In germline, CDR1 is SGHNT, CDR2 YYREEE (reference sequence). The CDR3 DNA follows: TGTGCCAGCAGCTTGGTGGGACAGCCCTCTAGCAATCAGCCCCAGCATTTT. Amino acid sequence: CASSLVGQPSSNQPQHF.

The chain employs TRBV7-6 and TRBJ2-2, with D tentatively TRBD2 (6 bases). The V and J ends lost 5 bases and 1 base respectively, with 11 bases between them. CDR1 and CDR2 (germline): SGHVS, FNYEAQ. The length of the CDR3 is 15 residues. CDR3 sequence (DNA): TGTGCCAGCAGCCTGTTTAGCGGGAACACCGGGGAGCTGTTTTTT. Translating it yields CASSLFSGNTGELFF.

The chain links TRBV2 to TRBJ2-5, with D possibly being TRBD2 (6 bases). CDR3 size: 15 residues. CDR1 is SNHLY, CDR2 FYNNEI, per germline. Trimming left V 8 bases short and J 1 base short, with 17 bases between. CDR3 in amino acids: CASSGAGNPQETQYF. CDR3 sequence (DNA): TGTGCCAGCTCCGGGGCGGGAAACCCCCAAGAGACCCAGTACTTC.

This chain joins TRBV9 and TRBJ1-2; TRBD1 aligns across 7 bases. The CDR3 consists of 14 residues. Germline V gene sequence: CDR1 SGDLS, CDR2 YYNGEE. V gave up 2 bases and J gave up 6 bases; unmatched junction bases: 7. CDR3 nucleotides: TGTGCCAGCAGCGTTGACAGGGCGGGAAATGGCTACACCTTC. Encoded protein: CASSVDRAGNGYTF. The variable domain in full, with the rest retrieved from reference TRBV9 and TRBJ1-2, is DSGVTQTPKHLITATGQRVTLRCSPRSGDLSVYWYQQSLDQGLQFLIQYYNGEERAKGNILERFSAQQFPDLHSELNLSSLELGDSALYFCASSVDRAGNGYTFGSGTRLTVV.

This chain links TRBV2 with TRBJ1-1, with D unresolved. CDR3 length: 11 amino acids. CDR1 and CDR2 from the germline V gene are SNHLY and FYNNEI. V dropped 6 bases and J dropped 12 bases, with 14 bases sitting between them. The CDR3 coding sequence is TGTGCCAGCAGAGCGGTACAGATAACTTTCTTT. Encoded protein: CASRAVQITFF.

This clone was counted a single time. J is TRBJ1-5 and V is TRBV18, with D hard to call. The germline V gene encodes CDR1 KGHSH and CDR2 LQKENI. This CDR3 is 13 amino acids long. V was clipped by 5 bases and J by 6 bases, with 11 bases between them. CDR3 sequence reads: CASSFAQRQPQHF. The CDR3, as DNA: TGTGCCAGCTCATTTGCGCAACGTCAGCCCCAGCATTTT. The full variable domain, with the rest looked up from reference TRBV18 and TRBJ1-5, is NAGVMQNPRHLVRRRGQEARLRCSPMKGHSHVYWYRQLPEEGLKFMVYLQKENIIDESGMPKERFSAEFPKEGPSILRIQQVVRGDSAAYFCASSFAQRQPQHFGDGTRLSIL.

The chain couples TRBV7-9 to TRBJ1-3, with D hard to call. The CDR3 extends over 14 amino acids. Germline loops: CDR1 SEHNR, CDR2 FQNEAQ (reference sequence). Trimming removed 0 bases from V and 11 bases from J, with 14 bases in between. CDR3 in amino acids: CASSLASEASPIYF. The CDR3 DNA reads TGTGCCAGCAGCTTAGCCTCCGAAGCTAGCCCCATATATTTT.

The chain links TRBV11-2 to TRBJ2-7, with D hard to call. The CDR3 sequence is 15 residues long. The germline CDR1 and CDR2 sequences are SGHAT and FQNNGV. Trimming left V 0 bases short and J 1 base short, with 10 bases between. The CDR3 is CASSLDSVVSYEQYF. The CDR3 coding sequence is TGTGCCAGCAGCTTAGATAGTGTGGTTTCCTACGAGCAGTACTTC. Using reference TRBV11-2 and TRBJ2-7 for the parts outside the CDR3, the full variable domain is EAGVAQSPRYKIIEKRQSVAFWCNPISGHATLYWYQQILGQGPKLLIQFQNNGVVDDSQLPKDRFSAERLKGVDSTLKIQPAKLEDSAVYLCASSLDSVVSYEQYFGPGTRLTVT.

This clone was counted a single time. The chain recombines TRBV11-2 with TRBJ2-7; the match to TRBD1 covers 9 bases. The CDR3 totals 15 residues. V lost 7 bases to trimming and J lost 3 bases; unmatched junction nucleotides: 10. In germline, CDR1 is SGHAT, CDR2 FQNNGV. CDR3 sequence (DNA): TGTGCCAGCACCCCCGGGACAGGGTTTTTCTACGAGCAGTACTTC. As protein: CASTPGTGFFYEQYF.

This clone was counted only a few times. V is TRBV7-6 and J is TRBJ1-5, with D possibly TRBD1 on 6 matching bases. Germline CDR1 reads SGHVS; CDR2 reads FNYEAQ. V lost 7 bases, J lost 2 bases, and 18 bases lay in between. CDR3 size: 16 residues. The DNA for the CDR3 is TGTGCCAGCAACCGGGGGGCCCTCAGCGGCAATCAGCCCCAGCATTTT. Translating gives CASNRGALSGNQPQHF.

The chain couples TRBV7-9 to TRBJ2-3; D is undetermined. Germline CDR1 SEHNR, CDR2 FQNEAQ (reference sequence). Deletions cut 6 bases from V and 3 bases from J, with 10 bases between. The CDR3 extends over 13 amino acids. CDR3 amino acids: CASSPRETDTQYF. The CDR3 nucleotides are TGTGCCAGCAGTCCAAGAGAGACAGATACGCAGTATTTT.

The chain couples TRBV6-5 to TRBJ2-1; tentative D call: TRBD1 (5 bases). Per germline, CDR1 MNHEY and CDR2 SVGAGI. The CDR3 contains 12 residues. Between the trimmed V and J ends, which lost 0 bases and 10 bases, there was a span of 7 bases. In DNA form, the CDR3 reads TGTGCCAGCAGTTACTCCGACAGAGAGCAGTTCTTC. It yields the protein CASSYSDREQFF.

The chain has TRBV2 and TRBJ1-1; no clear D. This CDR3 is built from 14 residues. CDR1 is SNHLY and CDR2 is FYNNEI in the germline V gene. V was clipped by 9 bases and J by 0 bases, with 14 bases between them. The CDR3 spells CARMGLGMNTEAFF. The CDR3 coding sequence is TGTGCCAGGATGGGTCTAGGCATGAACACTGAAGCTTTCTTT. Combining the CDR3 with reference TRBV2 and TRBJ1-1 gives the whole variable domain EPEVTQTPSHQVTQMGQEVILRCVPISNHLYFYWYRQILGQKVEFLVSFYNNEISEKSEIFDDQFSVERPDGSNFTLKIRSTKLEDSAMYFCARMGLGMNTEAFFGQGTRLTVV.

This sequence joins TRBV2 and TRBJ2-5; 9 bases line up with TRBD2. The CDR3 loop spans 15 amino acids. Germline lookup yields CDR1 SNHLY and CDR2 FYNNEI. The junction had 14 bases not matched to a gene; V was cut back by 10 bases and J by 5 bases. The CDR3 here is CAIWSSGASGETQYF. In DNA form, the CDR3 reads TGTGCCATCTGGTCTAGCGGGGCTTCGGGTGAGACCCAGTACTTC.

V usage is TRBV25-1 and J usage is TRBJ2-3; a possible D gene is TRBD2 (6 bases). V was cut by 3 bases and J by 0 bases, with 13 bases left in between. Per the germline V gene, CDR1 is MGHDK and CDR2 is SYGVNS. The CDR3 extends over 16 amino acids. The CDR3 DNA follows: TGTGCCAGCAGTGATCTCTGGGAGGCTAGCACAGATACGCAGTATTTT. It yields the protein CASSDLWEASTDTQYF.

This chain connects TRBV28 to TRBJ2-3; 8 bases are a match to TRBD2. Trimming at V came to 2 bases and at J to 1 base, leaving 2 bases not matched to a gene. The CDR3 is 15 amino acids. Germline lookup yields CDR1 MDHEN and CDR2 SYDVKM. The CDR3 loop reads CASSLGSGGTDTQYF. In DNA, the CDR3 is TGTGCCAGCAGTTTAGGTAGCGGGGGCACAGATACGCAGTATTTT.

This chain joins TRBV27 and TRBJ2-6; the D gene is possibly TRBD2 (5 bases). V gave up 8 bases and J gave up 1 base, with 12 bases separating them. The CDR3 consists of 15 residues. Germline V CDR1 and CDR2: MNHEY, SMNVEV (reference sequence). The CDR3 protein is CASSGTWSGANVLTF. The CDR3 coding sequence is TGTGCCAGCTCGGGAACATGGTCTGGGGCCAACGTCCTGACTTTC. Complete variable domain (other parts from reference TRBV27 and TRBJ2-6): EAQVTQNPRYLITVTGKKLTVTCSQNMNHEYMSWYRQDPGLGLRQIYYSMNVEVTDKGDVPEGYKVSRKEKRNFPLILESPSPNQTSLYFCASSGTWSGANVLTFGAGSRLTVL.

The J gene is TRBJ2-7, the V gene TRBV27, with 7 bases identical to TRBD2. Germline CDR1 and CDR2: MNHEY and SMNVEV (reference sequence). With 5 bases clipped from V and 5 bases from J, the junction kept 12 bases outside the gene matches. The CDR3 runs 15 residues. DNA for the CDR3: TGTGCCAGCAGTCCCCGAGGAGCGGGGCAGAACGAGCAGTACTTC. It encodes CASSPRGAGQNEQYF.

This rearrangement joins TRBV7-2 to TRBJ2-2; D gene uncertain. The CDR3 totals 15 residues. V was trimmed by 2 bases and J by 0 bases, leaving 7 bases between them. CDR1 and CDR2 from the germline V gene are SGHTA and FQGNSA. The CDR3 region is CASSLNNANTGELFF. In DNA form, the CDR3 reads TGTGCCAGCAGCTTAAACAACGCGAACACCGGGGAGCTGTTTTTT. Looking up the rest from reference TRBV7-2 and TRBJ2-2 gives the full variable domain: GAGVSQSPSNKVTEKGKDVELRCDPISGHTALYWYRQSLGQGLEFLIYFQGNSAPDKSGLPSDRFSAERTGGSVSTLTIQRTQQEDSAVYLCASSLNNANTGELFFGEGSRLTVL.

The chain couples TRBV18 to TRBJ1-5; D is unclear. The CDR3 runs to 13 residues. Germline V lookup: CDR1 KGHSH, CDR2 LQKENI. V was cut by 2 bases and J by 3 bases, with 5 bases left in between. Written as DNA, the CDR3 is TGTGCCAGCTCACCATTCATCAATCAGCCCCAGCATTTT. Amino acid sequence: CASSPFINQPQHF. Complete variable domain (other parts from reference TRBV18 and TRBJ1-5): NAGVMQNPRHLVRRRGQEARLRCSPMKGHSHVYWYRQLPEEGLKFMVYLQKENIIDESGMPKERFSAEFPKEGPSILRIQQVVRGDSAAYFCASSPFINQPQHFGDGTRLSIL.

The CDR3 here is CASSETGDHYEQYF. CDR3 nucleotides: TGTGCCAGCAGTGAAACAGGGGATCACTACGAGCAGTACTTC. This rearrangement joins TRBV6-4 to TRBJ2-7; 7 nucleotides match TRBD1. V dropped 3 bases and J dropped 3; count of bases not matched to a gene: 5. The CDR3 covers 14 residues. Germline V lookup: CDR1 MRHNA, CDR2 SNTAGT.

The V call is TRBV6-5, the J call TRBJ2-5; 8 bases agree with TRBD1. The CDR3 sequence is 14 residues long. CDR1 is MNHEY, CDR2 SVGAGI, per germline. V trimming: 6 bases; J trimming: 6 bases; junction bases outside the gene matches: 9. In DNA form, the CDR3 reads TGTGCCAGCAGAAGGACAGGGTCTGGGAAGACCCAGTACTTC. Its protein is CASRRTGSGKTQYF.

The genes are TRBV27 and TRBJ2-2, with D possibly TRBD1 on 6 matching bases. Germline loops: CDR1 MNHEY, CDR2 SMNVEV (reference sequence). CDR3 length: 14 amino acids. V lost 1 base and J 5 bases, leaving 8 bases between the germline ends. For the CDR3, the DNA is TGTGCCAGCAGTTTATATCAGGGGACCGGGGAGCTGTTTTTT. Amino acid sequence: CASSLYQGTGELFF.

This clone has just one count. The chain links TRBV7-2 to TRBJ1-5; D perhaps matches TRBD1 (6 bases). Trimming cost V 1 base and J 0 bases, with 10 bases left between them. CDR1 SGHTA and CDR2 FQGNSA come from the germline V gene. The CDR3 sequence is 16 residues long. The CDR3 bases are TGTGCCAGCAGCTTAGGAGGGGGGGCTAGCAATCAGCCCCAGCATTTT. Protein sequence: CASSLGGGASNQPQHF.